This is a list of T cell receptor beta chains from one sample in a study of CD8+ T cells in alopecia areata. This table comes from immunoSEQ multiplex PCR, and its TCRdb copy is limited to in-frame clones, with some not included. The sample records roughly 100,000 clones, 85% to 90% being singletons. The sample was CD8+ T cells sorted from blood, taken between weeks 30 and 35, from a patient treated with tofacitinib. These receptor sequences come from a human donor with alopecia areata. CDR3s include the opening cysteine and the closing phenylalanine or tryptophan. The D gene is left open where the match is weak. Clone size is not always given. Where it is, it says once, few, many or a class for expanded clones.

TRBJ2-3 TRBV9 TRBD1 . CASSGDRGRTDTQYF TGTGCCAGCAGCGGGGACAGGGGTCGCACAGATACGCAGTATTTT
TRBJ2-7 TRBV7-9 . once CASSYRDKYYEQYF TGTGCCAGCAGCTACCGGGACAAATACTACGAGCAGTACTTC
TRBJ1-1 TRBV19 . . CASSWAGAVAEAFF TGTGCCAGTAGTTGGGCAGGTGCGGTGGCTGAAGCTTTCTTT
TRBJ2-1 TRBV7-9 TRBD2 few CASSSIAGGPYEQFF TGTGCCAGCAGCTCCATAGCGGGAGGGCCTTATGAGCAGTTCTTC
TRBJ2-7 TRBV14 TRBD1 . CASSLGTGQGMLAETYEQYF TGTGCCAGCAGCCTTGGAACGGGACAGGGTATGCTAGCGGAGACCTACGAGCAGTACTTC
TRBJ2-5 TRBV27 . . CASSSRTFQETQYF TGTGCCAGCAGTTCCAGGACTTTCCAAGAGACCCAGTACTTC
TRBJ2-3 TRBV29-1 . . CSVDLTDTQYF TGCAGCGTCGACTTGACAGATACGCAGTATTTT
TRBJ2-1 TRBV6-6 TRBD2 . CASGIAGGSSYNEQFF TGTGCCAGCGGGATAGCGGGGGGGAGCTCCTACAATGAGCAGTTCTTC
TRBJ1-5 TRBV10-3 TRBD1 . CATTQDRNQPQHF TGTGCCACCACCCAGGACAGGAATCAGCCCCAGCATTTT
TRBJ2-7 TRBV10-3 TRBD1 few CAISPGTGASSYEQYF TGTGCCATCAGTCCCGGGACAGGGGCGAGCTCCTACGAGCAGTACTTC
TRBJ2-1 TRBV19 . . CASSMSAGDAFF TGTGCCAGTAGTATGAGTGCAGGGGATGCGTTCTTC
TRBJ2-7 TRBV7-3 . . CASSLFPGDYEQYF TGTGCCAGCAGCTTATTTCCGGGAGACTACGAGCAGTACTTC